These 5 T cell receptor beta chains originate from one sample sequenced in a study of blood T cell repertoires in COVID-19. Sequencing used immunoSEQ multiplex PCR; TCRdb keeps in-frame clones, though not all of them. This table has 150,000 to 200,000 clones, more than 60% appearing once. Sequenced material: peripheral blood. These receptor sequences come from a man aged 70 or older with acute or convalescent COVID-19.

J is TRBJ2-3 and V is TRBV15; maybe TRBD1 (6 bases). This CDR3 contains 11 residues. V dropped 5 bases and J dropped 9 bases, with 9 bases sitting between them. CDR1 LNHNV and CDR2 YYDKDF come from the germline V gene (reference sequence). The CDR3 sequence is CATSGGPTQYF. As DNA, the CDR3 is TGTGCCACCAGCGGGGGCCCCACGCAGTATTTT.

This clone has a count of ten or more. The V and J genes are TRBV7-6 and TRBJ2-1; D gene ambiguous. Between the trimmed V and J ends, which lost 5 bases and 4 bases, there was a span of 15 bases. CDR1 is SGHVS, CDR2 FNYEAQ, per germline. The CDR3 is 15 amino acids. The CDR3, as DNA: TGTGCCAGCAGCCAGACCGGGTCTCTATACAATGAGCAGTTCTTC. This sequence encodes CASSQTGSLYNEQFF.

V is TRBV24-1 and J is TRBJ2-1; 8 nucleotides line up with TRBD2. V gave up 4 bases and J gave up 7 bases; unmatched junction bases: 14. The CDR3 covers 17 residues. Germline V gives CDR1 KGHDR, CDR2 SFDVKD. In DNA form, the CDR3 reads TGTGCCACCAGTGACTTCGGGGGGGTAGCGGGAAAAAATGAGCAGTTCTTC. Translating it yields CATSDFGGVAGKNEQFF.

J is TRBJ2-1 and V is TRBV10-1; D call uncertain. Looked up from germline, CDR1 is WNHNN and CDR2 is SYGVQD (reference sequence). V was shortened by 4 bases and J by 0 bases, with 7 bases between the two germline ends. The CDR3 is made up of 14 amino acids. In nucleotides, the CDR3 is TGCGCCAGCAGTGTTGAGAGCTCCTACAATGAGCAGTTCTTC. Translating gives CASSVESSYNEQFF.

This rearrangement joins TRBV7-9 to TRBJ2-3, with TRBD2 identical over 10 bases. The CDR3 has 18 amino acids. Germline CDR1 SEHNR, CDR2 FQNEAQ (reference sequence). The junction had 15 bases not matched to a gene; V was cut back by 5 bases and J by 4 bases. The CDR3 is CASSPFRAGGPLSDTQYF. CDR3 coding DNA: TGTGCCAGCAGCCCCTTTCGAGCGGGAGGGCCTTTATCAGATACGCAGTATTTT. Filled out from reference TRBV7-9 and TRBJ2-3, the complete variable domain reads DTGVSQNPRHKITKRGQNVTFRCDPISEHNRLYWYRQTLGQGPEFLTYFQNEAQLEKSRLLSDRFSAERPKGSFSTLEIQRTEQGDSAMYLCASSPFRAGGPLSDTQYFGPGTRLTVL.